This TCR beta chain stems from a study of T cell changes during pregnancy in multiple sclerosis. Using immunoSEQ multiplex PCR, the repertoire was profiled, and TCRdb retains in-frame clones only, with some absent. The table has some 77,000 clones, roughly 92% seen once. Sequencing used CD4+ T cells from peripheral blood mononuclear cells, obtained before pregnancy. The origin of this receptor is a female donor with multiple sclerosis, enrolled in a pregnancy study.

CDR3 sequence: CSVAATNEKLFF. In nucleotides, the CDR3 is TGCAGCGTTGCTGCAACTAATGAAAAACTGTTTTTT. V and J are TRBV29-1 and TRBJ1-4; D ambiguous. This CDR3 has 12 residues. Trimming stripped 4 bases from V and 0 bases from J, with 3 bases between. The germline V gene has CDR1 SQVTM and CDR2 ANQGSEA.